What follows are 7 T cell receptor beta chains derived from one specimen sequenced in a study of blood T cell repertoires in COVID-19. Measured with immunoSEQ multiplex PCR; TCRdb has only the in-frame clones, and not every one. In the table there are about 400,000 clones, roughly 90% of which are singletons. The material sequenced was PBMCs or T cells enriched from blood (not recorded which). All receptors come from a woman aged 30 to 39 with acute COVID-19.

This chain joins TRBV5-1 and TRBJ1-1, with 7 bases aligning to TRBD1. V shed 4 bases and J 4 bases; nucleotides not matched to a gene: 4. The CDR3 spans 13 residues. Per the germline V gene, CDR1 is SGHRS and CDR2 is YFSETQ. The CDR3 protein is CASSTEGATEAFF. CDR3 DNA sequence: TGCGCCAGCAGCACCGAGGGGGCCACTGAAGCTTTCTTT.

The gene calls are TRBV15 and TRBJ2-1; D unresolved. CDR1 and CDR2 (germline): LNHNV, YYDKDF (reference sequence). The CDR3 contains 15 residues. Trimming removed 2 bases at V and 1 base at J, with 9 bases between. The CDR3 sequence: CATSRTPGSYNEQFF. In nucleotides, the CDR3 is TGTGCCACCAGCAGAACCCCGGGTTCCTACAATGAGCAGTTCTTC.

The rearrangement links TRBV27 to TRBJ2-7, with 7 bases fitting TRBD2. The V and J ends lost 7 bases and 5 bases, in that order; junction bases with no gene match: 5. CDR3 size: 12 residues. Looked up from germline, CDR1 is MNHEY and CDR2 is SMNVEV (reference sequence). The DNA of the CDR3 is TGTGCCAGCAATCGTGGGAGGGACGAGCAGTACTTC. Amino acid sequence: CASNRGRDEQYF.

The J gene is TRBJ2-7, the V gene TRBV19, with TRBD2 as a possible D gene (6 bases). Germline V gene data show CDR1 as LNHDA and CDR2 as SQIVND (reference sequence). V gave up 3 bases and J gave up 4 bases, with 16 bases separating them. The CDR3 has 15 residues. This CDR3 reads CASSISPGETYEQYF. In nucleotides, the CDR3 is TGTGCCAGTAGTATTTCCCCGGGAGAAACTTACGAGCAGTACTTC.

V gene TRBV11-3 combines with J gene TRBJ2-7; 7 nucleotides agree with TRBD2. The CDR3 has 14 amino acids. V was clipped by 4 bases and J by 6 bases; unmatched bases: 9. Germline V gives CDR1 SGHNT, CDR2 YENEEA. CDR3 sequence: CASSSGGTGREQYF. CDR3 DNA sequence: TGTGCCAGCAGCTCCGGGGGGACTGGACGCGAGCAGTACTTC.

This chain uses TRBV2 with TRBJ2-1; a weak D match, TRBD2 (6 bases). This CDR3 has 14 amino acids. Germline V gene data show CDR1 as SNHLY and CDR2 as FYNNEI. V was trimmed by 7 bases and J by 1 base, leaving 11 bases between them. The CDR3: CASKAAGSYNEQFF. The DNA of the CDR3 is TGTGCCAGCAAAGCGGCGGGGTCCTACAATGAGCAGTTCTTC.

The rearrangement uses TRBV7-6 and TRBJ1-1; D is perhaps TRBD1 (6 bases). The length of the CDR3 is 13 residues. CDR1 is SGHVS and CDR2 is FNYEAQ in the germline V gene. The V end was cut by 7 bases, the J end by 9 bases, with 18 bases between. The CDR3 bases are TGTGCCAGCACCCAGGGGACCCCAGCTCAAGCTTTCTTT. This translates into CASTQGTPAQAFF.